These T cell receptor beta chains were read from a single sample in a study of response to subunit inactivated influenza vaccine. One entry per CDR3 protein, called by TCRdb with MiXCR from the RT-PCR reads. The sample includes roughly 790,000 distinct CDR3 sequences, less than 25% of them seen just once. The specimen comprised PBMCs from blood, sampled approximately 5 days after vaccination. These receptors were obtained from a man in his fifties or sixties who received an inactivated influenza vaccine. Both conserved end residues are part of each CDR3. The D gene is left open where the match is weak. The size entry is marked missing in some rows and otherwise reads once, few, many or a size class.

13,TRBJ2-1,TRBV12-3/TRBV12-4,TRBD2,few,TGTGCCAGCAGAATAGCGGGTAACAATGAGCAGTTCTTC,CASRIAGNNEQFF
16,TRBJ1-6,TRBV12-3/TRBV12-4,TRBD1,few,TGTGCCAGCAGTTTGGATCGGGCAGGGGGTTATTCACCCCTCCACTTT,CASSLDRAGGYSPLHF
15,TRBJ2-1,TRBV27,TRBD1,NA,TGTGCCAGCAGTCGCGCACCGGGACAGGTGGATGAGCAGTTCTTC,CASSRAPGQVDEQFF
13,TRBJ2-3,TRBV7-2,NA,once,TGTGCCAGCAGCTTAGTAACGGGAATGGGGCAGTATTTT,CASSLVTGMGQYF
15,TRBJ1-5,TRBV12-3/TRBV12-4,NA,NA,TGTGCCAGCAGTCCGAGCGGGGCCGGAGATCAGCCCCAGCATTTT,CASSPSGAGDQPQHF
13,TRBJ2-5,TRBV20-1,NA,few,TGCAGTGTAGCGGTGAGGAGACAAGAGACCCAGTACTTC,CSVAVRRQETQYF
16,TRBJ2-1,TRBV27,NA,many,TGTGCCAGCAGTTTATCGCCGGAGAGCTCCTACAATGAGCAGTTCTTC,CASSLSPESSYNEQFF
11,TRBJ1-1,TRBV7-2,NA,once,TGTGCCAGCAGATGGAGAACTGAAGCTTTCTTT,CASRWRTEAFF
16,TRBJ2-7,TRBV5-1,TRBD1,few,TGCGCCAGCAGCTTGGCTCCGGACAGGGCCTCCTACGAGCAGTACTTC,CASSLAPDRASYEQYF
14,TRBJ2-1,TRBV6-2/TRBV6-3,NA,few,TGTGCCAGCAGTAGGCGAGACTCTTACAATGAGCAGTTCTTC,CASSRRDSYNEQFF
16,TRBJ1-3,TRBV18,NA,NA,TGTGCCAGCTCACCACCAGTCGGTTCTGATGGAAACACCATATATTTT,CASSPPVGSDGNTIYF
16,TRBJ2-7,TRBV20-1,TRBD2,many,TGCAGTGCTCCTGGACTAGCGGGAGGCCTCTCCTACGAGCAGTACTTC,CSAPGLAGGLSYEQYF
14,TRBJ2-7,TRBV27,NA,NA,TGTGCCAGCAGAGATGACACCTTCTCCTACGAGCAGTACTTC,CASRDDTFSYEQYF
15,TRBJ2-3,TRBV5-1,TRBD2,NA,TGCGCCAGCAGCGTGCAGCGGGGGGGCTCAGATACGCAGTATTTT,CASSVQRGGSDTQYF
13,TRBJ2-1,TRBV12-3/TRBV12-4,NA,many,TGTGCCAGCAGTTTGGGTCTAATGAATGAGCAGTTCTTC,CASSLGLMNEQFF
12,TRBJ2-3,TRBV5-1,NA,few,TGCGCCAGCAGCTTGGTAGAGTCCGCGCAGTATTTT,CASSLVESAQYF
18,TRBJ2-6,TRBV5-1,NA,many,TGCGCCAGCAGCTTAGAGGGGGTCCGAACCTCTGGGGCCAACGTCCTGACTTTC,CASSLEGVRTSGANVLTF
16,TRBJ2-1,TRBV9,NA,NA,TGTGCCAGCAGCGGCCTTGCGGGGGCAGCCTACAATGAGCAGTTCTTC,CASSGLAGAAYNEQFF
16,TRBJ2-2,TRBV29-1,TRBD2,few,TGCAGCGTTCTGACTAGCGGGGTTTCGAACACCGGGGAGCTGTTTTTT,CSVLTSGVSNTGELFF
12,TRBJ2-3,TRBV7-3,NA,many,TGTGCCAGCAGCTTAAACGCAGATACGCAGTATTTT,CASSLNADTQYF
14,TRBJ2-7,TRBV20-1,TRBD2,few,TGCAGTGCGAAAGGGACTAGAAGCGGCTTCGAGCAGTACTTC,CSAKGTRSGFEQYF
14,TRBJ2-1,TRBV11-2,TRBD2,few,TGTGCCAGCAGCTTAGACCCTAGCGGGGGGGAGCAGTTCTTC,CASSLDPSGGEQFF
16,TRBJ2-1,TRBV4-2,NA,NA,TGTGCCAGCAGCCAACTTGGACAAGAGAAATACAATGAGCAGTTCTTC,CASSQLGQEKYNEQFF
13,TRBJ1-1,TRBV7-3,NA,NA,TGTGCCAGCAGCTTAGTTTGGAACACTGAAGCTTTCTTT,CASSLVWNTEAFF
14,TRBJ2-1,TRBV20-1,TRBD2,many,TGCAGTGCTACCAAGCGGGAGGGTTACAATGAGCAGTTCTTC,CSATKREGYNEQFF
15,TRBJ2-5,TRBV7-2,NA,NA,TGTGCCAGCAGCCAACAAGGAGGGCCCCGAGAGACCCAGTACTTC,CASSQQGGPRETQYF
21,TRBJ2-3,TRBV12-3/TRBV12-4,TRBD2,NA,TGTGCCAGCAGTTTAGCGGATAGCGGGACATACAACAATGGGGACCCAGATACGCAGTATTTT,CASSLADSGTYNNGDPDTQYF
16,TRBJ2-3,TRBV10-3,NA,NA,TGTGCCATCAGTGAGTCGTTCTCAGGTAGAGGGGATACGCAGTATTTT,CAISESFSGRGDTQYF
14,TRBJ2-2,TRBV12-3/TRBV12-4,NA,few,TGTGCCAGCAGGGAGACAGGGAGGGCCGGGGAGCTGTTTTTT,CASRETGRAGELFF
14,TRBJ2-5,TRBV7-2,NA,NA,TGTGCCAGCAGCTTCCAGGGTCGGCGAGAGACCCAGTACTTC,CASSFQGRRETQYF
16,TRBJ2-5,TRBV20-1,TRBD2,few,TGCAGCCTCTATGAAAAGGGACTAGCGGGAGCTAAGACCCAGTACTTC,CSLYEKGLAGAKTQYF
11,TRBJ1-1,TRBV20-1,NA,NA,TGCAGTGCACGGACAGTCACTGAAGCTTTCTTT,CSARTVTEAFF
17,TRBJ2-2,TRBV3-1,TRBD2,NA,TGTGCCAGCAGCTCTGTTGGGGGAAGCGGGGTAACCGGGGAGCTGTTTTTT,CASSSVGGSGVTGELFF
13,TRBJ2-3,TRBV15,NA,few,TGTGCCACCAGCAGAGATTTCGGGAATACGCAGTATTTT,CATSRDFGNTQYF
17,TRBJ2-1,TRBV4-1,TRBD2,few,TGCGCCAGCAGCCATCAGAAGAGCGGGGCAGCCTCGGGTGAGCAGTTCTTC,CASSHQKSGAASGEQFF
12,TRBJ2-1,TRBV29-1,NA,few,TGCAGCGTTGAACGGGACGGCGATGAGCAGTTCTTC,CSVERDGDEQFF
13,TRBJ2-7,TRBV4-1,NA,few,TGCGCCAGCAGCCAATGGGACAACTACGAGCAGTACTTC,CASSQWDNYEQYF
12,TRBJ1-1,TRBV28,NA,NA,TGTGCCGCTGGGGGGAGGAACACTGAAGCTTTCTTT,CAAGGRNTEAFF
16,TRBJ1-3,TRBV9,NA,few,TGTGCCAGCAGCGACACAGGGCCCCTCTCTGGAAACACCATATATTTT,CASSDTGPLSGNTIYF
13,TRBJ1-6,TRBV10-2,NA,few,TGCGCCATTCGAACAGACTATAATTCACCCCTCCACTTT,CAIRTDYNSPLHF
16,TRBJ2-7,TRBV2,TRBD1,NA,TGTGCCAGCAGCGGGACAGGGTACCGGGGGTCCTACGAGCAGTACTTC,CASSGTGYRGSYEQYF
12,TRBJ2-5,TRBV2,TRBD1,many,TGTGCCAGCAGTGGACAGGGGGAGACCCAGTACTTC,CASSGQGETQYF
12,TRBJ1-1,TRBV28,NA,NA,TGTGCCAGCAGTTGGTGGGGAACTGAAGCTTTCTTT,CASSWWGTEAFF
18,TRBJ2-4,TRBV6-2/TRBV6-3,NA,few,TGTGCCAGCAGTCTACCTCGCGGGAAAGGGGTTGCCAAAAACATTCAGTACTTC,CASSLPRGKGVAKNIQYF
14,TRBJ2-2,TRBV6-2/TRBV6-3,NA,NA,TGTGCCAGCAGTCACGTCCGGGTCACCGGGGAGCTGTTTTTT,CASSHVRVTGELFF
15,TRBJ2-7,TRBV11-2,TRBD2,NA,TGTGCCAGCAGACGTAGCGGGGGCTCCACCTACGAGCAGTACTTC,CASRRSGGSTYEQYF
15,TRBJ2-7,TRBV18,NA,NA,TGTGCCAGCTCACCGGCGGGGGACAGCTCCTACGAGCAGTACTTC,CASSPAGDSSYEQYF
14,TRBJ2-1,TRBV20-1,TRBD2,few,TGCAGTGCTCGCCTTAGCGGGAGGGAAAATGAGCAGTTCTTC,CSARLSGRENEQFF
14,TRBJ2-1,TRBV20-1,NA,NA,TGCAGTGCTATTTTTTCACGCGGGCCTAATGAGCAGTTCTTC,CSAIFSRGPNEQFF
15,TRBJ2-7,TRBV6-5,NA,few,TGTGCCAGCAGTTACTCAACCCCCCTTGGCGACGAGCAGTACTTC,CASSYSTPLGDEQYF
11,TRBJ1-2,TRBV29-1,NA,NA,TGCAGCGCTACCCGTCTAGAGGGCTACACCTTC,CSATRLEGYTF
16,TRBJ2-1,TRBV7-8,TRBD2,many,TGTGCCAGCAGCTTTAGCGGGAGGGTCTCCTACAATGAGCAGTTCTTC,CASSFSGRVSYNEQFF
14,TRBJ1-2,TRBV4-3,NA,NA,TGCGCCAGCAGCCACGGGGGGGTCGACTATGGCTACACCTTC,CASSHGGVDYGYTF
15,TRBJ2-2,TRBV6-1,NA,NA,TGTGCCAGCACCGGTGGGGGGCTGAGGACCGGGGAGCTGTTTTTT,CASTGGGLRTGELFF
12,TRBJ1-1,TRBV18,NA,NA,TGTGCCAGCTCCCCCAGCTGGGCTGAAGCTTTCTTT,CASSPSWAEAFF